The 3 T cell receptor beta chains listed next were all sequenced from one sample in a study of blood T cell repertoires in COVID-19. Method: immunoSEQ multiplex PCR; TCRdb's copy keeps in-frame clones and lacks some. The table records about 21,000 clones, approximately 86% of them present only once. The specimen was peripheral blood. These receptors were taken from a man aged 65 to 79 with acute or convalescent COVID-19.

The chain carries TRBV28 and TRBJ1-1; D may be TRBD1 (5 bases). The ends were cut back, 6 bases at V and 0 bases at J, with 14 bases in the middle. CDR1 is MDHEN and CDR2 is SYDVKM in the germline V gene. This CDR3 is 15 amino acids long. The CDR3 is CASSYTQGLNTEAFF. The DNA for the CDR3 is TGTGCCAGCAGCTACACCCAGGGTCTGAACACTGAAGCTTTCTTT.

The rearrangement joins TRBV2 to TRBJ1-2; tentative D call: TRBD1 (5 bases). The CDR3 consists of 13 residues. V lost 1 base and J lost 6, with 9 bases in between. Germline V gives CDR1 SNHLY, CDR2 FYNNEI. The CDR3 coding sequence is TGTGCCAGCAGTGAAGTCCGGGGGGATGGCTACACCTTC. It translates to CASSEVRGDGYTF.

The chain combines TRBV4-1 with TRBJ1-4; no clear D. The CDR3 is 16 residues long. Germline V gene data show CDR1 as MGHRA and CDR2 as YSYEKL. V gave up 2 bases and J gave up 0 bases, with 10 bases separating them. CDR3 residues: CASSQRDLATNEKLFF. The CDR3 bases are TGCGCCAGCAGCCAAAGAGACCTAGCAACTAATGAAAAACTGTTTTTT.